This TCR beta chain was sequenced in a study of blood T cells in healthy people across ages. This clonotype appeared a few times. Its antigen is as yet unknown. Study-level results: Estimated diversity that came from one million T cells was considered an underestimate. Possibly confounding the expanded clonotype changes was the fact that donor CMV status was unknown.

Researchers collected 9.5 to 10 milliliters of peripheral blood from every single donor. CDR3 length equals 15 residues. Germline CDR1 and CDR2: SEHNR and FQNEAQ (reference sequence). With V trimmed by 1 base and J by 5 bases, 0 bases remained unmatched. Then a second PCR, running roughly 7 to 11 cycles, was carried out with a sample-barcoded 5' primer and a J-beta primer mix. Using its own MiXCR run on the 5' RACE reads, TCRdb lists one record per CDR3 protein. This sample yields approximately 810,000 distinct CDR3 sequences, of which about 30% are seen a single time; around a sixth belongs to the top ten.

The rearrangement joins TRBV7-9 to TRBJ1-5; the match to TRBD1 covers 12 bases. Sequenced sample: blood. This receptor was taken from an elderly woman in good health. The CDR3 region is CASSLGDRGHQPQHF. CDR3 nucleotide sequence: TGTGCCAGCAGCTTAGGGGACAGGGGGCATCAGCCCCAGCATTTT.